This is a list of T cell receptor beta chains from one sample in a study of identical twins. TCRdb re-called the 5' RACE reads through MiXCR, storing one row per CDR3 protein. The table shows around 530,000 distinct CDR3 sequences, with 13% to 15% occurring only once. The data were also submitted as part of a second study, on yellow fever vaccine responses in identical twins.

Sequencing was performed on CD4+ T cells sorted from blood. All receptors derive from a young woman in good health. CDR3s include the opening cysteine and the closing phenylalanine or tryptophan. The D gene is left open where the match is weak. The size of a clone is reported for some rows only, either as once, few or many, or as a class for expanded clones.

CASSFSLSSYNEQFF,TGTGCCAGCAGTTTTTCGCTTAGCTCCTACAATGAGCAGTTCTTC,few,NA,TRBJ2-1,TRBV12-3/TRBV12-4
CASSLGGRGVNEQFF,TGTGCCAGCAGTTTAGGCGGGAGGGGGGTCAATGAGCAGTTCTTC,NA,TRBD2,TRBJ2-1,TRBV27
CASSFMRGAWNTGELFF,TGTGCCAGCAGTTTTATGCGGGGGGCCTGGAACACCGGGGAGCTGTTTTTT,NA,TRBD2,TRBJ2-2,TRBV28
CASSPLGRHEQFF,TGTGCCAGCAGTCCCCTAGGGCGGCATGAGCAGTTCTTC,NA,NA,TRBJ2-1,TRBV6-2/TRBV6-3
CASSLGSGGELFF,TGTGCCAGCAGTTTAGGAAGTGGCGGGGAGCTGTTTTTT,many,NA,TRBJ2-2,TRBV12-3/TRBV12-4
CASSFGQANPGELFF,TGCGCCAGCAGCTTTGGGCAGGCGAATCCCGGGGAGCTGTTTTTT,NA,NA,TRBJ2-2,TRBV5-1
CASSQDITPDSPLHF,TGCGCCAGCAGCCAAGATATCACTCCGGATTCACCCCTCCACTTT,few,NA,TRBJ1-6,TRBV4-1
CASSARAGLGNEQFF,TGTGCCAGCAGTGCTCGGGCGGGACTGGGGAATGAGCAGTTCTTC,few,NA,TRBJ2-1,TRBV2
CASSQDNGWVADEQFF,TGTGCCAGCAGCCAAGATAACGGGTGGGTAGCGGATGAGCAGTTCTTC,NA,NA,TRBJ2-1,TRBV4-2
CASSSYRTHIGGYTF,TGTGCCAGCAGTTCCTACCGGACCCATATCGGCGGCTACACCTTC,NA,NA,TRBJ1-2,TRBV28
CAISETGDYGYTF,TGTGCCATCAGTGAGACAGGAGATTATGGCTACACCTTC,many,NA,TRBJ1-2,TRBV10-3
CSVLGGTNEKLFF,TGCAGCGTTTTAGGGGGCACTAATGAAAAACTGTTTTTT,few,TRBD1,TRBJ1-4,TRBV29-1
CASSPRDSLYEQYF,TGCGCCAGCAGCCCCCGGGACAGTCTCTACGAGCAGTACTTC,few,TRBD1,TRBJ2-7,TRBV5-1
CASSGLGTVTGELFF,TGTGCCAGCAGTGGGCTAGGGACAGTAACCGGGGAGCTGTTTTTT,NA,TRBD1,TRBJ2-2,TRBV12-3/TRBV12-4
CASSEGAVYNEQFF,TGCGCCAGCAGTGAGGGGGCGGTCTACAATGAGCAGTTCTTC,NA,TRBD1,TRBJ2-1,TRBV5-1
CASSERTDTQYF,TGCGCCAGCAGCGAACGCACAGATACGCAGTATTTT,NA,NA,TRBJ2-3,TRBV5-1
CASSQGLGNTPGELFF,TGTGCCAGCAGCCAAGGATTAGGAAATACCCCCGGGGAGCTGTTTTTT,NA,NA,TRBJ2-2,TRBV4-2
CASDGDTGELFF,TGTGCCAGCGACGGGGACACCGGGGAGCTGTTTTTT,NA,NA,TRBJ2-2,TRBV28
CASSSPSGGVTDTQYF,TGTGCCAGCAGCTCCCCTAGCGGGGGGGTCACAGATACGCAGTATTTT,NA,TRBD2,TRBJ2-3,TRBV5-4
CASSLGTSGTETQYF,TGCGCCAGCAGCTTGGGCACTAGCGGGACGGAGACCCAGTACTTC,few,TRBD2,TRBJ2-5,TRBV5-1
CASREPGSGVDEQFF,TGCGCCAGCCGCGAACCAGGTAGCGGGGTAGATGAGCAGTTCTTC,few,TRBD2,TRBJ2-1,TRBV4-1
CASSGGADTGELFF,TGTGCCAGCAGTGGTGGGGCAGACACCGGGGAGCTGTTTTTT,NA,NA,TRBJ2-2,TRBV2
CSAIPWGRGRTEAFF,TGCAGTGCTATTCCGTGGGGCAGGGGGAGAACTGAAGCTTTCTTT,NA,TRBD1,TRBJ1-1,TRBV20-1
CASSYLGGQETQYF,TGTGCCAGCAGTTATTTGGGCGGGCAAGAGACCCAGTACTTC,few,NA,TRBJ2-5,TRBV6-5
CASSQEGQSSNEQFF,TGCGCCAGCAGCCAAGAGGGACAGTCATCTAATGAGCAGTTCTTC,few,TRBD1,TRBJ2-1,TRBV4-1
CSASSRADATNEKLFF,TGCAGTGCTAGTTCCAGGGCAGATGCAACTAATGAAAAACTGTTTTTT,NA,NA,TRBJ1-4,TRBV20-1
CASTIQGGATEAFF,TGTGCCAGCACCATACAGGGAGGGGCCACTGAAGCTTTCTTT,NA,NA,TRBJ1-1,TRBV2
CASSRVTSGPRETQYF,TGTGCCAGCAGCCGAGTCACATCGGGGCCAAGAGAGACCCAGTACTTC,NA,NA,TRBJ2-5,TRBV28
CASSLGGPGLAGGETQYF,TGTGCCAGCAGCTTGGGGGGACCGGGACTAGCGGGAGGGGAGACCCAGTACTTC,NA,TRBD2,TRBJ2-5,TRBV5-8
CASSYQREPSYEQYF,TGTGCCAGCAGTTACCAGCGGGAGCCCTCCTACGAGCAGTACTTC,NA,TRBD2,TRBJ2-7,TRBV6-5
CASSRAIGGPSTDTQYF,TGTGCCAGCAGTCGAGCAATAGGGGGGCCTAGCACAGATACGCAGTATTTT,NA,NA,TRBJ2-3,TRBV6-1
CASSLDLQELAKNIQYF,TGTGCCAGCAGCTTAGATCTCCAGGAGCTAGCCAAAAACATTCAGTACTTC,few,NA,TRBJ2-4,TRBV11-2
CSVDSGRGTDTQYF,TGCAGCGTTGACAGCGGGAGGGGGACAGATACGCAGTATTTT,NA,TRBD2,TRBJ2-3,TRBV29-1
CASTKNDGYDEQFF,TGCGCCAGCACTAAAAACGACGGTTACGATGAGCAGTTCTTC,few,NA,TRBJ2-1,TRBV5-1
CSANGGYNTEAFF,TGCAGTGCTAACGGGGGATATAACACTGAAGCTTTCTTT,NA,NA,TRBJ1-1,TRBV20-1
CASSFGTNTGANVLTF,TGTGCCAGCAGTTTCGGGACAAATACTGGGGCCAACGTCCTGACTTTC,few,NA,TRBJ2-6,TRBV12-3/TRBV12-4
CASSSSGSSTYNEQFF,TGTGCCAGCAGCTCGAGCGGGAGTAGTACCTACAATGAGCAGTTCTTC,NA,TRBD2,TRBJ2-1,TRBV5-5
CASSQGAGGHNEQFF,TGTGCCAGCAGCCAAGGAGCGGGGGGACACAATGAGCAGTTCTTC,few,TRBD2,TRBJ2-1,TRBV3-1
CASSQGVLGSQETQYF,TGTGCCAGCAGCCAAGGAGTCTTAGGGTCCCAAGAGACCCAGTACTTC,NA,NA,TRBJ2-5,TRBV3-1
CSVDSGRARWASYNEQFF,TGCAGCGTTGATAGCGGGAGGGCCCGGTGGGCCTCCTACAATGAGCAGTTCTTC,many,TRBD2,TRBJ2-1,TRBV29-1
CASSSGLAGVYNEQFF,TGTGCCAGCAGCTCGGGACTAGCGGGAGTCTACAATGAGCAGTTCTTC,many,TRBD2,TRBJ2-1,TRBV11-3